The clone carrying this T cell receptor (beta chain) occurred once. Antigen: not known. The CDR3 runs to 14 residues. After removal of 3 bases from V and 4 bases from J, the junction contained 5 bases not matched to a gene. Per germline, CDR1 DFQATT and CDR2 SNEGSKA (reference sequence). Bulk TCR library preparation followed previously described methods with listed TCR primers. One entry per CDR3 protein results from TCRdb running MiXCR on the PCR reads. The top ten hold about 1% of the sample, which has fewer than 100,000 distinct CDR3 sequences, about 21% seen once. This entry belongs to a study of molecular identifiers for immune sequencing clone quantification. Study-level points and caveats: Effector cells kept over 98% of their molecules in clones above 20 RNA copies, while naive cells kept under 1% there. The sizes of highly expanded clones could be underestimated when identical TCR molecules share a barcode.

Each library that profiled naive CD8 cells came from around 20,000 to 1,000,000 sorted cells with 10%, 30% or 50% RNA. The TCR was taken from a human donor in good health. Some libraries in this study had Jurkat cell RNA spiked in. The J gene is TRBJ1-3, the V gene TRBV20-1; 8 bases fit TRBD1. The sequencing sample was made of naive CD8+ T cells from blood, with Jurkat cell RNA spiked in. Subset: FACS-sorted CD8+CD4-CCR7+CD45RA+ naive T cells. The CDR3 coding sequence is TGCAGTGCTAGGGACAGGGATGCCGGAAACACCATATATTTT. Its protein product is CSARDRDAGNTIYF.